What follows describes a single TCR beta chain. Its antigen is not known. Read data end 3 residues before the CDR3 end; the end is taken from the germline J gene. This record belongs to a study of T cells in women clearing cervical HPV infection. On the study more broadly: Controls were women whose single incident HPV16 infection cleared within 12 months without precancer or cancer.

General study findings and limits: Effector/memory and HPV-specific T cells were not isolated, and association timing is unknown.

Generated by immunoSEQ multiplex PCR, the TCRdb table keeps only in-frame clones and is missing some. The data include about 44,000 clones; the top ten clones carry more than 1%. From germline, CDR1 is SQVTM and CDR2 ANQGSEA. The CDR3 totals 10 residues. The sequenced material came from blood buffy coat. The TCR was taken from a woman aged 18 to 75 with a cervical HPV16 infection that either progressed to CIN3+ or cleared (not recorded which). The chain employs TRBV29-1 and TRBJ2-3, with no clear D. The sequenced CDR3 bases are TGCAGCGTCGGTCAAGAGACG. As protein: CSVGQET. In full, the CDR3 reads CSVGQETQYF.